This T cell receptor (beta chain) was observed in a study of blood T cell repertoires in COVID-19. Across the study: Both acute and convalescent COVID-19 samples were obtained from the United States, Italy and Spain.

The germline CDR1 and CDR2 sequences are MDHEN and SYDVKM. This CDR3 contains 14 residues. Losses at the gene ends were 5 bases for V and 8 bases for J; bases not matched to a gene: 7. Original analysis: Amplification from reference gene primers served as the basis for estimated nucleated cell counts. Sequencing used immunoSEQ multiplex PCR; TCRdb keeps in-frame clones, though not all of them. Clonal size and the V and J genes are those of that table, whereas D and trimming came from the DNA. The data hold approximately 260,000 clones, with around nine tenths observed a single time. The genes are TRBV28 and TRBJ1-4; 8 bases are shared with TRBD1. The TCR was taken from a woman in her 70s with COVID-19, enrolled during active disease. The sequenced sample was peripheral blood. The CDR3 sequence: CASSKDRVEEKLFF. CDR3 coding DNA: TGTGCCAGCAGTAAGGACAGGGTTGAGGAAAAACTGTTTTTT.